Listed here are 28 T cell receptor beta chains from one sample, sequenced in a study of shared clonotypes between healthy human individuals. The method was immunoSEQ multiplex PCR; TCRdb's version includes in-frame clones alone and lacks a portion of them. The sample lists about 1.9 million clones; roughly 95% were seen once. Naivety among CD8 cells was defined by CD45RO negativity and positive CCR7 selection, thereby excluding terminally differentiated effector memory CD45RA+ cells. The sample comprised naive CD8+ T cells from PBMCs. These receptors were obtained from a young man in good health. Some clones in this sample may be carry-over from other donors' samples.

This chain connects TRBV9 to TRBJ2-3, with 11 bases identical to TRBD2. Germline V gene sequence: CDR1 SGDLS, CDR2 YYNGEE. CDR3 length: 14 amino acids. V shed 4 bases and J 4 bases; nucleotides not matched to a gene: 2. CDR3 in DNA: TGTGCCAGCAGCCAACTAGCGGGAGCAGATACGCAGTATTTT. Amino acid sequence: CASSQLAGADTQYF.

The V gene is TRBV7-8, the J gene TRBJ2-3, with D tentatively TRBD2 (5 bases). CDR3 length equals 15 residues. Per germline, CDR1 SGHVS and CDR2 FQNEAQ. Trimming stripped 5 bases from V and 2 bases from J, with 14 bases between. The CDR3 reads CASSTRADLTDTQYF. CDR3 nucleotide sequence: TGTGCCAGCAGCACCCGAGCGGACCTCACAGATACGCAGTATTTT.

The V call is TRBV6-1, the J call TRBJ1-5, with D unclear. V was shortened by 1 base and J by 6 bases, with 10 bases between the two germline ends. This CDR3 has 14 residues. Germline assignment: CDR1 MNHNS and CDR2 SASEGT. The CDR3, as DNA: TGTGCCAGCAGTGAAGAGGGCGGGAGTCAGCCCCAGCATTTT. Protein sequence: CASSEEGGSQPQHF.

The chain combines TRBV6-5 with TRBJ1-2, with 11 bases lining up with TRBD1. From germline, CDR1 is MNHEY and CDR2 SVGAGI. Unmatched junction bases numbered 6, after V lost 5 bases and J lost 7 bases. The CDR3 has 14 residues. This CDR3 is CASSTGDRGAGYTF. DNA of the CDR3: TGTGCCAGCAGTACCGGGGACAGGGGGGCTGGCTACACCTTC.

The chain employs TRBV28 and TRBJ2-1; 10 bases are a match to TRBD2. J gave up 3 bases and V 3 bases, and 2 bases lay outside the gene matches. Germline-derived CDR1 and CDR2 are MDHEN and SYDVKM. This CDR3 is 15 amino acids long. CDR3 nucleotides: TGTGCCAGCAGTTTGGCTAGCGGGAGCTACAATGAGCAGTTCTTC. This sequence encodes CASSLASGSYNEQFF.

The genes are TRBV9 and TRBJ2-1; D is possibly TRBD2 (6 bases). The CDR3 contains 16 residues. Germline loops: CDR1 SGDLS, CDR2 YYNGEE. V gave up 0 bases and J gave up 4 bases, with 14 bases separating them. In nucleotides, the CDR3 is TGTGCCAGCAGCGTAGAATGGGGGGTCAGGTACAATGAGCAGTTCTTC. This encodes CASSVEWGVRYNEQFF.

The chain joins TRBV2 to TRBJ2-2, with TRBD1 matching over 8 bases. CDR1 SNHLY and CDR2 FYNNEI come from the germline V gene. CDR3 size: 15 residues. V shed 8 bases and J 7 bases; nucleotides not matched to a gene: 12. For the CDR3, the DNA is TGTGCCAGCGAAGCGAGAACAGGGGGTATCGGGGAGCTGTTTTTT. Residues: CASEARTGGIGELFF.

The rearrangement joins TRBV13 to TRBJ2-7, with a tentative D call TRBD1 (6 bases). There are 14 residues in the CDR3. Germline loops: CDR1 PRHDT, CDR2 FYEKMQ (reference sequence). Trimming took 4 bases from V and 0 from J, leaving 10 bases between them. CDR3 protein: CASSSDRTSYEQYF. The CDR3 nucleotides read TGTGCCAGCAGCTCCGACAGGACCTCCTACGAGCAGTACTTC.

The sample holds one count of this clone. This chain joins TRBV27 and TRBJ1-4; no clear D gene. The CDR3 has 14 residues. V was trimmed by 5 bases and J by 4 bases, leaving 11 bases between them. Germline V CDR1 and CDR2: MNHEY, SMNVEV (reference sequence). The CDR3, as DNA: TGTGCCAGCAGTCCGATCGAGGGTAATGAAAAACTGTTTTTT. Its protein is CASSPIEGNEKLFF.

This clone occurred once. The chain uses TRBV27 and TRBJ2-1; 9 bases match TRBD1. The CDR3 runs 18 residues. Germline loops: CDR1 MNHEY, CDR2 SMNVEV (reference sequence). Germline trimming cut 3 bases from V and 1 base from J; bases unmatched to any gene: 10. This chain's CDR3 is CASSFGTGQRVSYNEQFF. In nucleotides, the CDR3 is TGTGCCAGCAGTTTTGGGACAGGGCAACGGGTTTCCTACAATGAGCAGTTCTTC.

This chain joins TRBV15 and TRBJ1-1; perhaps TRBD1 as D (6 bases). This CDR3 is built from 13 residues. Trimming left V 5 bases short and J 6 bases short, with 13 bases between. From germline, CDR1 is LNHNV and CDR2 YYDKDF (reference sequence). Written as DNA, the CDR3 is TGTGCCACCAGCTACACAGGGATGGCTGAAGCTTTCTTT. Amino acids: CATSYTGMAEAFF.

This rearrangement joins TRBV6-5 to TRBJ1-2; D is uncertain. V shed 2 bases and J shed 4 bases, with 14 bases lying between them. CDR3 length equals 15 residues. Germline CDR1 is MNHEY and CDR2 is SVGAGI. The chain's CDR3 is CASSYGRIPVYGYTF. CDR3 bases: TGTGCCAGCAGTTACGGACGAATTCCCGTCTATGGCTACACCTTC.

The rearrangement joins TRBV7-9 to TRBJ2-1; 7 nucleotides match TRBD1. Trimming cost V 6 bases and J 2 bases; bases outside gene matches: 4. The germline CDR1 and CDR2 sequences are SEHNR and FQNEAQ (reference sequence). CDR3 size: 14 residues. The CDR3 protein is CASRTGTAYNEQFF. CDR3 nucleotides: TGTGCCAGCAGGACCGGGACAGCCTACAATGAGCAGTTCTTC.

The chain links TRBV7-9 to TRBJ1-2; D is possibly TRBD1 (5 bases). Germline V gene sequence: CDR1 SEHNR, CDR2 FQNEAQ (reference sequence). This CDR3 has 15 residues. V was pared by 1 base and J by 5 bases, with 14 bases between. Written as DNA, the CDR3 is TGTGCCAGCAGCTTAGATCGGGGGGATGCATATGGCTACACCTTC. Translation: CASSLDRGDAYGYTF.

About this clone: The same CDR3 is also encoded by other DNA sequences in this sample. The gene calls are TRBV5-5 and TRBJ2-7; TRBD2 is a possible D gene (5 bases). This CDR3 is built from 12 residues. Trimming cost V 0 bases and J 7 bases, with 8 bases left between them. Germline loops: CDR1 SGHKS, CDR2 YYEKEE (reference sequence). This CDR3 is CASSLGGGEQYF. CDR3 DNA: TGTGCCAGCAGCTTGGGTGGAGGAGAGCAGTACTTC.

The chain couples TRBV6-1 to TRBJ1-2; 7 bases agree with TRBD1. Trimming removed 4 bases from V and 6 bases from J; junction bases left unmatched: 17. CDR1 is MNHNS, CDR2 SASEGT, per germline. The CDR3 is 17 amino acids. Here the CDR3 DNA reads TGTGCCAGCAGTGGAATAGGTTGGGAGGGGGCGGGCAATGGCTACACCTTC. Its translation is CASSGIGWEGAGNGYTF.

The V and J genes are TRBV9 and TRBJ2-1, with 9 nucleotides matching TRBD2. This CDR3 contains 15 residues. V trimming: 3 bases; J trimming: 9 bases; junction bases outside the gene matches: 10. Germline V CDR1 and CDR2: SGDLS, YYNGEE. The CDR3 region is CASSGRELAGREQFF. CDR3 nucleotides: TGTGCCAGCAGCGGCCGGGAGCTAGCGGGACGTGAGCAGTTCTTC.

This chain's CDR3 is CASSITTTGGAYEQYF. The DNA of the CDR3 is TGTGCCAGCAGTATTACCACTACAGGGGGCGCCTACGAGCAGTACTTC. The J gene is TRBJ2-7, the V gene TRBV27; 9 positions agree with TRBD1. The CDR3 is 16 residues long. Looked up from germline, CDR1 is MNHEY and CDR2 is SMNVEV (reference sequence). The ends lost 5 bases at V and 2 bases at J; junction bases unmatched: 10.

This CDR3 reads CASSVRGRYLDTQYF. DNA of the CDR3: TGTGCCAGCAGTGTACGGGGCAGGTACTTGGATACGCAGTATTTT. V usage is TRBV27 and J usage is TRBJ2-3; the D call may be TRBD1 or TRBD2 (5 bases each). The CDR3 loop spans 15 amino acids. V lost 5 bases and J 6 bases, leaving 18 bases between the germline ends. Looked up from germline, CDR1 is MNHEY and CDR2 is SMNVEV (reference sequence).

J is TRBJ2-1 and V is TRBV29-1; the D gene is possibly TRBD2 (5 bases). CDR3 length: 15 residues. Germline lookup yields CDR1 SQVTM and CDR2 ANQGSEA. Trimming stripped 8 bases from V and 7 bases from J, with 24 bases between. CDR3 coding DNA: TGCAGCTCCCCCAGCGGAGGATCCAGTGCGAATGAGCAGTTCTTC. Its translation is CSSPSGGSSANEQFF.

V is TRBV19 and J is TRBJ2-7; D perhaps matches TRBD2 (5 bases). Trimming stripped 11 bases from V and 6 bases from J, with 14 bases between. CDR3 length equals 11 residues. Germline V CDR1 and CDR2: LNHDA, SQIVND (reference sequence). This CDR3 is CAVLGGSEQYF. The CDR3 nucleotides read TGTGCCGTACTAGGAGGCTCCGAGCAGTACTTC.

This clone was detected only once. The chain employs TRBV6-5 and TRBJ1-3; 8 bases line up with TRBD1. Trimming at V came to 7 bases and at J to 2 bases, leaving 7 bases not matched to a gene. Looked up from germline, CDR1 is MNHEY and CDR2 is SVGAGI. The CDR3 contains 15 residues. CDR3 sequence reads: CASTGGDRTGNTIYF. In DNA form, the CDR3 reads TGTGCCAGCACAGGGGGGGACAGGACTGGAAACACCATATATTTT.

The chain joins TRBV4-3 to TRBJ2-1, with 9 bases aligning to TRBD2. Germline CDR1 and CDR2: LGHNA and YSLEER. This CDR3 comprises 14 residues. The J segment lost 8 bases and the V segment lost 3 bases, leaving 5 bases of the junction unmatched. CDR3 protein: CASSHRAGGHEQFF. The CDR3 DNA follows: TGCGCCAGCAGCCATCGAGCGGGAGGCCATGAGCAGTTCTTC.

V gene TRBV10-3 combines with J gene TRBJ2-7; 13 bases match TRBD2. V was clipped by 5 bases and J by 0 bases; unmatched bases: 19. Germline lookup yields CDR1 ENHRY and CDR2 SYGVKD. This CDR3 is built from 21 residues. The CDR3 sequence: CAISRPPTGPGTSGASYEQYF. CDR3 nucleotides: TGTGCCATCAGTCGTCCGCCAACAGGGCCCGGGACTAGCGGGGCCTCCTACGAGCAGTACTTC.

Turning to this clone: Other nucleotide sequences in the sample specify the same CDR3. The V call is TRBV11-2, the J call TRBJ2-7; D not certain. The germline gives CDR1 SGHAT, CDR2 FQNNGV. The CDR3 sequence is 14 residues long. V was clipped by 1 base and J by 4 bases, with 11 bases between them. The CDR3 DNA reads as TGTGCCAGCAGCTTAGTTGGGGTAGGGTACGAGCAGTACTTC. Protein: CASSLVGVGYEQYF.

This clone appeared once. V is TRBV6-5 and J is TRBJ1-1; D gene ambiguous. This CDR3 contains 13 residues. With 6 bases removed from V and 0 bases from J, the gap between germline ends came to 8 bases. Germline CDR1 MNHEY, CDR2 SVGAGI. The CDR3 loop reads CASSPSMNTEAFF. Written as DNA, the CDR3 is TGTGCCAGCAGCCCGAGCATGAACACTGAAGCTTTCTTT.

This clone was counted between two and nine times. This chain connects TRBV6-4 to TRBJ1-1; D may be TRBD1 (6 bases). There are 13 residues in the CDR3. Between the trimmed V and J ends, which lost 1 base and 7 bases, there was a span of 10 bases. Germline V gives CDR1 MRHNA, CDR2 SNTAGT. The CDR3 region has the DNA TGTGCCAGCAGTGACTTGGGGGGCGGTGAAGCTTTCTTT. Translated, it gives CASSDLGGGEAFF.

CDR3 sequence reads: CASSLTSGTTGELFF. CDR3 sequence (DNA): TGCGCCAGCAGCCTGACTAGCGGAACTACCGGGGAGCTGTTTTTT. This chain joins TRBV4-1 and TRBJ2-2; TRBD2 agrees at 9 bases. CDR3 size: 15 residues. J lost 5 bases, V lost 4 bases, and 5 bases had no gene match. The germline gives CDR1 MGHRA, CDR2 YSYEKL.